This T cell receptor beta chain originates from a study of OX40 agonist ivuxolimab in advanced cancers. Regarding the research as a whole: The costimulatory receptor OX40 (CD134) was targeted by ivuxolimab, a fully human IgG2 agonistic monoclonal antibody. Intravenous ivuxolimab was administered to patients every 2 weeks at six dose levels: 0.01, 0.1, 0.3, 1.5, 3 and 10 mg/kg. Of the roughly 53 patients in dose escalation, about 20 had hepatocellular carcinoma, about 15 had melanoma, 9 had renal cell carcinoma and 9 had head and neck cancer. In the dose-escalation cohort, 75% to 85% of patients were male, and the mean age was around 65 years with a range of roughly 20 to 79. Prior anti-PD-1, anti-PD-L1 or anti-CTLA-4 therapy was permitted, and checkpoint inhibitors had been received by roughly 40% of dose-escalation patients. Partial responses were achieved by three dose-escalation patients, of whom one had hepatocellular carcinoma and two had cutaneous melanoma. The point of sequencing TCRbeta in the periphery was to test whether ivuxolimab changed TCR sequence diversity and drove clonal T-cell expansion. The paper covers the monotherapy dose-escalation part of the phase I ivuxolimab trial, which included N ≈ 57 patients.

There are 19 amino acids in the CDR3, from cysteine to phenylalanine inclusive. CDR3 DNA is the only sequence kept; it has 57 bases, read in frame from the first base. Sequences ENHRY (CDR1) and SYGVKD (CDR2) are obtained from the germline V gene. V has 3 bases trimmed and J has 1 base trimmed; junction bases matching no gene number 17. Patients with autoimmune disease history or receiving systemic immunosuppression were excluded from the trial. Peripheral blood for TCR sequencing was drawn from every dose cohort at baseline, at cycle 4 day 1 and at cycle 7 day 1. The samples were taken from a phase I, first-in-human, multicenter, open-label dose-escalation trial of ivuxolimab. The trial enrolled adults with locally advanced or metastatic head and neck squamous cell, hepatocellular, melanoma or renal cell carcinoma. Before TCR sequencing, CD4+ and CD8+ T cells were separately sorted from peripheral blood.

To sequence the TCRbeta CDR3 region, genomic DNA was isolated from the sorted cells. TCRbeta CDR3 regions were sequenced using the immunoSEQ Assay. Here the immuneACCESS table is served through TCRdb, limited to in-frame sequences with V and J called. Missing clones are a known gap in these copies; in checked studies unresolved V genes cover under half, and the rest lacks a known reason. This sample has approximately 50,000 clones in its table, and around 94% of those were observed once. 9.5% to 11% of the sample is in the top ten clones. Broad study findings and their caveats: After ivuxolimab, CD8+ T cells had more expanded clones than CD4+ T cells on average. In partial responders in the 0.1-3.0 mg/kg groups, normalized peripheral clonal expansion was found to be among the lowest, especially among CD8+ T cells. Low levels of normalized T-cell clonal expansion were also seen in some nonresponding patients. Which antigens the clonally expanded peripheral T cells were specific for was not determined. Clonal expansion of both CD4+ and CD8+ blood T cells was observed from baseline to week 6 at doses 0.1 to 3.0 mg/kg.

About this clone itself: The target of this receptor is not known. No much larger clone exists at a distance of one base, and base qualities are not known.

The chain was built from TRBV10-3 and TRBJ1-2, with 7 bases matching TRBD1. The specimen comprised CD4+ or CD8+ T cells sorted from blood, sampled in a trial of the OX40 agonist ivuxolimab. This TCR was sampled from an adult with an advanced solid tumor such as melanoma, head and neck, liver or kidney cancer. In nucleotides, the sequence is TGTGCCATCAGTGATCTCAACAGGGGTGTCAGGGTACATAACTATGGCTACACCTTC. Its translation is CAISDLNRGVRVHNYGYTF.